Below are 25 T cell receptor beta chains sequenced from a single sample in a study of blood T cell repertoires in COVID-19 (dated by TCRdb to 2019 to 2021). Receptor libraries were prepared by the immunoSEQ multiplex PCR assay. TCRdb's version of the immuneACCESS table is confined to in-frame rearrangements and falls short of the full clone set. An unresolved V gene accounts for under half of the shortfall where checked; the remainder is of unknown origin. This sample lists 140,000 or so clones; approximately 84% were detected once. Jointly, the top ten make up 3.4% of the sample. Sequencing used PBMCs or T cells enriched from blood (not recorded which). Every receptor here comes from a woman between 50 and 59 years old with acute COVID-19.

The chain combines TRBV11-3 with TRBJ2-2; tentatively, D is TRBD1 (6 bases). Trimming stripped 4 bases from V and 8 bases from J, with 14 bases between. Germline V CDR1 and CDR2: SGHNT, YENEEA. The CDR3 is 14 residues long. CDR3 residues: CASSWGPSEGELFF. The CDR3 nucleotides read TGTGCCAGCAGCTGGGGGCCCTCTGAGGGGGAGCTGTTTTTT.

This chain joins TRBV19 and TRBJ1-5, with D unclear. CDR3 length: 13 residues. From germline, CDR1 is LNHDA and CDR2 SQIVND (reference sequence). Trimming removed 1 base from V and 4 bases from J, with 5 bases in between. CDR3 DNA sequence: TGTGCCAGTAGTATAGCCAATAATCAGCCCCAGCATTTT. This codes for CASSIANNQPQHF.

This chain connects TRBV29-1 to TRBJ1-1; D is unresolved. The CDR3 has 13 residues. Trimming pared 7 bases from V and 0 bases from J, leaving 12 bases between. The V gene's germline CDR1 is SQVTM and CDR2 ANQGSEA. In DNA, the CDR3 is TGCAGCGGTGCACGGGGTTTGAACACTGAAGCTTTCTTT. Its protein product is CSGARGLNTEAFF.

This clone is a singleton in its sample. The rearrangement links TRBV6-5 to TRBJ1-4, with D possibly being TRBD1 (6 bases). V lost 8 bases to trimming and J lost 7 bases, with 20 bases between them. This CDR3 has 15 amino acids. Germline V gene data show CDR1 as MNHEY and CDR2 as SVGAGI. CDR3 in amino acids: CASSPGGRLREKLFF. DNA for the CDR3: TGTGCCAGCTCTCCCGGGGGGCGCCTTCGTGAAAAACTGTTTTTT.

The chain carries TRBV4-2 and TRBJ1-4, with TRBD1 identical over 9 bases. Trimming cost V 4 bases and J 1 base; bases outside gene matches: 7. This CDR3 has 17 amino acids. CDR1 is LGHNA, CDR2 YNFKEQ, per germline. The CDR3: CASSPQGAPGTNEKLFF. For the CDR3, the DNA is TGTGCCAGCAGCCCACAGGGGGCGCCCGGAACTAATGAAAAACTGTTTTTT.

This chain links TRBV3-1 (or the pseudogene TRBV3-2) with TRBJ2-1, with TRBD2 as a possible D gene (5 bases). This CDR3 region has 15 residues. Germline V gives CDR1 LGHDT, CDR2 YNNKEL (reference sequence). V lost 4 bases and J 12 bases, leaving 22 bases between the germline ends. The DNA of the CDR3 is TGTGCCAGCAGCCGAGACTTGCGGGCACCTCCCGGGCAGTTCTTC. This translates into CASSRDLRAPPGQFF.

The V call is TRBV19, the J call TRBJ2-3; no reliable D call. The CDR3 consists of 17 residues. Per germline, CDR1 LNHDA and CDR2 SQIVND (reference sequence). The V end lost 4 bases, the J end lost 2 bases, and 19 bases lay between the germline ends. CDR3 sequence (DNA): TGTGCCAGTAGTACTCCGACTCCGCGAGGTTACACAGATACGCAGTATTTT. Its protein is CASSTPTPRGYTDTQYF.

This clone turned up a few times. The chain joins TRBV12-3 or TRBV12-4 to TRBJ1-3; D is perhaps TRBD1 (5 bases). V was cut by 5 bases and J by 4 bases, with 9 bases left in between. There are 13 residues in the CDR3. The CDR3 nucleotides are TGTGCCAGCAGTGCCCGGACAGGAAACACCATATATTTT. Translated: CASSARTGNTIYF.

The J gene is TRBJ2-1, the V gene TRBV7-3; 9 bases align to TRBD1. The CDR3 length is 16 residues. Per germline, CDR1 SGHTA and CDR2 FQGTGA. The ends lost 3 bases at V and 4 bases at J; junction bases unmatched: 7. The CDR3 here is CASSFLGTGKYNEQFF. The CDR3 DNA reads as TGTGCCAGCAGCTTTCTTGGGACAGGGAAGTACAATGAGCAGTTCTTC.

V gene TRBV29-1 combines with J gene TRBJ2-7, with TRBD2 identical over 8 bases. The CDR3 contains 15 residues. CDR1 is SQVTM and CDR2 is ANQGSEA in the germline V gene. The ends lost 4 bases at V and 7 bases at J; junction bases unmatched: 15. CDR3 region: CSVAVGASRGGEQYF. In DNA form, the CDR3 reads TGCAGCGTTGCGGTGGGGGCTTCCCGCGGGGGGGAGCAGTACTTC.

This clone was found once. V is TRBV4-2 and J is TRBJ1-5, with D hard to call. CDR3 length equals 15 residues. In germline, CDR1 is LGHNA, CDR2 YNFKEQ. V lost 0 bases and J 6 bases, leaving 12 bases between the germline ends. The CDR3 DNA sequence: TGTGCCAGCAGCCAAGATTTAATCCGCGGTCAGCCCCAGCATTTT. It codes for CASSQDLIRGQPQHF.

V gene TRBV11-2 combines with J gene TRBJ1-4, with 7 positions matching TRBD1. The CDR3 has 15 residues. The trim removed 6 bases at V and 8 bases at J, leaving 12 bases unmatched. Germline V gives CDR1 SGHAT, CDR2 FQNNGV. The DNA of the CDR3 is TGTGCCAGCAGGGGCGACAGGGAATCGGGAGAAAAACTGTTTTTT. It codes for CASRGDRESGEKLFF.

J is TRBJ1-6 and V is TRBV27; TRBD1 is a possible D gene (6 bases). The CDR3 contains 17 residues. CDR1 and CDR2 from the germline V gene are MNHEY and SMNVEV (reference sequence). Trimming took 6 bases from V and 0 from J, leaving 15 bases between them. As DNA, the CDR3 is TGTGCCAGCAGGATCACAGGGTCCCACTCCTATAATTCACCCCTCCACTTT. It specifies CASRITGSHSYNSPLHF.

The CDR3 region is CASSDRRAQYF. CDR3 nucleotide sequence: TGTGCCAGCTCCGACCGACGGGCCCAGTACTTC. The gene calls are TRBV12-3 or TRBV12-4 and TRBJ2-5; no firm D call. V gave up 8 bases and J gave up 9 bases, with 13 bases separating them. The CDR3 totals 11 residues.

This clone was counted a few times. In DNA, the CDR3 is TGCGCCAGCCGGACACAACCAGCCCTCTCTGGGGCCAACGTCCTGACTTTC. Translated, it gives CASRTQPALSGANVLTF. J is TRBJ2-6 and V is TRBV5-1, with a tentative D call TRBD1 (5 bases). This CDR3 has 17 residues. The germline CDR1 and CDR2 sequences are SGHRS and YFSETQ. The V and J ends lost 7 bases and 0 bases respectively, with 17 bases between them.

V and J are TRBV9 and TRBJ2-5; TRBD2 is a possible D gene (5 bases). V lost 4 bases, J lost 3 bases, and 13 bases lay in between. Germline V gives CDR1 SGDLS, CDR2 YYNGEE. This CDR3 has 14 amino acids. This CDR3 is CASSPRGTEETQYF. The CDR3 DNA is TGTGCCAGCAGCCCCCGGGGTACGGAAGAGACCCAGTACTTC.

V is TRBV11-1 and J is TRBJ2-1; 7 bases line up with TRBD2. V dropped 5 bases and J dropped 6; count of bases not matched to a gene: 10. This CDR3 contains 15 residues. Germline loops: CDR1 SGHAT, CDR2 FQDESV (reference sequence). Here the CDR3 DNA reads TGTGCCAGCAGCCTATGGACTAGGTTAGGCAATGAGCAGTTCTTC. It is translated as CASSLWTRLGNEQFF.

The chain uses TRBV5-1 and TRBJ1-6; a possible D gene is TRBD1 (5 bases). This CDR3 contains 14 residues. Per the germline V gene, CDR1 is SGHRS and CDR2 is YFSETQ. Deletions cut 2 bases from V and 7 bases from J, with 10 bases between. The CDR3: CASSFQGLNSPLHF. The CDR3 nucleotides are TGCGCCAGCAGCTTCCAGGGATTAAATTCACCCCTCCACTTT.

CDR3 in amino acids: CASSQAVGTEETQYF. The CDR3 nucleotides are TGTGCCAGCAGCCAAGCCGTGGGGACAGAAGAGACCCAGTACTTC. The rearrangement joins TRBV7-3 to TRBJ2-5, with 7 bases identical to TRBD1. Germline CDR1 SGHTA, CDR2 FQGTGA. The CDR3 covers 15 residues. The junction had 9 bases not matched to a gene; V was cut back by 5 bases and J by 3 bases.

V and J are TRBV15 and TRBJ2-5; the match to TRBD1 covers 10 bases. This CDR3 has 16 residues. CDR1 is LNHNV and CDR2 is YYDKDF in the germline V gene (reference sequence). J was trimmed by 1 base and V by 0 bases; bases with no gene match: 2. In nucleotides, the CDR3 is TGTGCCACCAGCAGAGATAGGACAGGGGGCCAAGAGACCCAGTACTTC. Protein: CATSRDRTGGQETQYF.

V usage is TRBV7-2 and J usage is TRBJ1-2; D ambiguous. Looked up from germline, CDR1 is SGHTA and CDR2 is FQGNSA. CDR3 length equals 14 residues. Trimming removed 1 base at V and 4 bases at J, with 10 bases between. The DNA for the CDR3 is TGTGCCAGCAGCTTAGGACTCGACGGCTATGGCTACACCTTC. Translating gives CASSLGLDGYGYTF.

CDR3 sequence: CAISESTGPLSSYNEQFF. In nucleotides, the CDR3 is TGTGCCATCAGTGAGTCGACAGGGCCCTTGAGCTCCTACAATGAGCAGTTCTTC. The rearrangement joins TRBV10-3 to TRBJ2-1; 7 bases are a match to TRBD1. V lost 0 bases, J lost 0 bases, and 8 bases stayed unmatched. Germline CDR1 ENHRY, CDR2 SYGVKD. The CDR3 runs to 18 residues.

V usage is TRBV4-1 and J usage is TRBJ1-5, with TRBD1 matching over 7 bases. V shed 6 bases and J 3 bases; nucleotides not matched to a gene: 5. The CDR3 runs 14 residues. Germline V CDR1 and CDR2: MGHRA, YSYEKL. DNA of the CDR3: TGCGCCAGCAGTGGACAGGACACCAATCAGCCCCAGCATTTT. It encodes CASSGQDTNQPQHF.

This rearrangement joins TRBV9 to TRBJ2-5; tentative D call: TRBD2 (6 bases). V was pared by 4 bases and J by 4 bases, with 14 bases between. CDR1 is SGDLS and CDR2 is YYNGEE in the germline V gene. The CDR3 has 14 residues. CDR3 DNA sequence: TGTGCCAGCAGCCCCCGGGCCGGGGGAGAGACCCAGTACTTC. Its protein product is CASSPRAGGETQYF.

This clone was recorded many times. The chain links TRBV28 to TRBJ2-3; possibly TRBD1 for D (6 bases). The CDR3 totals 17 residues. V was trimmed by 5 bases and J by 2 bases, leaving 20 bases between them. Germline CDR1 and CDR2: MDHEN and SYDVKM. In DNA, the CDR3 is TGTGCCAGCAGTCACGACAGGCCCGGGGTCTACACAGATACGCAGTATTTT. Translating gives CASSHDRPGVYTDTQYF.